What follows are 17 T cell receptor beta chains derived from one specimen sequenced in a study of cytotoxic CD8 clonotypes in ibrutinib-treated CLL. TCRdb's table, derived via immunoSEQ multiplex PCR, lists solely in-frame clones and lacks some. Here the sample spans about 140,000 clones, 60% to 80% being singletons. The sequencing used PBMCs, collected after 12 months of ibrutinib treatment. All receptors derive from a human donor with chronic lymphocytic leukemia.

J is TRBJ2-5 and V is TRBV12-5; D uncertain. Germline V gives CDR1 LGHNT, CDR2 FRNRAP. V lost 3 bases and J 7 bases, leaving 9 bases between the germline ends. The CDR3 runs 12 residues. The CDR3 bases are TGTGCTAGTGGTTTAATCTCCGGGACCCAGTACTTC. It yields the protein CASGLISGTQYF.

The genes are TRBV7-2 and TRBJ2-2, with 10 bases lining up with TRBD2. Germline values: CDR1 SGHTA, CDR2 FQGNSA. The CDR3 runs 19 residues. The V and J ends lost 1 base and 4 bases, in that order; junction bases with no gene match: 12. Here the CDR3 reads CASSLEGGRTSGPTGELFF. In DNA form, the CDR3 reads TGTGCCAGCAGCTTAGAAGGCGGCAGGACTAGCGGACCCACCGGGGAGCTGTTTTTT.

This chain connects TRBV7-9 to TRBJ1-1; D is unclear. The V and J ends lost 0 bases and 5 bases respectively, with 7 bases between them. Germline V CDR1 and CDR2: SEHNR, FQNEAQ (reference sequence). CDR3 size: 13 residues. Here the CDR3 reads CASSLAGWTEAFF. As DNA, the CDR3 is TGTGCCAGCAGCTTAGCCGGGTGGACTGAAGCTTTCTTT.

The chain is built from TRBV19 and TRBJ2-7; no reliable D call. V was clipped by 6 bases and J by 12 bases, with 24 bases between them. This CDR3 spans 14 amino acids. CDR1 and CDR2 from the germline V gene are LNHDA and SQIVND (reference sequence). CDR3: CASSPIAATYFLYF. The CDR3 nucleotides are TGTGCCAGTAGCCCCATAGCAGCGACGTACTTTCTGTACTTC.

The table lists this clone with a few counts. The chain links TRBV5-4 to TRBJ1-6, with 10 bases fitting TRBD1. Germline V gives CDR1 SGHNT, CDR2 YYREEE (reference sequence). This CDR3 has 15 amino acids. Trimming removed 4 bases from V and 6 bases from J; junction bases left unmatched: 4. The CDR3 nucleotides read TGTGCCAGCAGCAGAGGGACAGGGGCTAATTCACCCCTCCACTTT. Protein sequence: CASSRGTGANSPLHF.

By its share, this clone is medium-sized. The V gene is TRBV7-9, the J gene TRBJ2-1; 11 bases line up with TRBD2. There are 16 residues in the CDR3. J lost 7 bases, V lost 1 base, and 6 bases had no gene match. Germline V gives CDR1 SEHNR, CDR2 FQNEAQ (reference sequence). CDR3 DNA: TGTGCCAGCAGCTTAGTACTAGCGGGGGAGGGGAATGAGCAGTTCTTC. Protein product: CASSLVLAGEGNEQFF.

V is TRBV19 and J is TRBJ1-1; perhaps TRBD1 as D (5 bases). V was trimmed by 6 bases and J by 3 bases, leaving 23 bases between them. This CDR3 is 17 amino acids long. The germline V gene has CDR1 LNHDA and CDR2 SQIVND (reference sequence). CDR3 nucleotides: TGTGCCAGTAGCTCCCGACTGGGGACCTGGACGCACACTGAAGCTTTCTTT. It encodes CASSSRLGTWTHTEAFF.

This clone was picked up a small number of times. The CDR3 reads CASSLAVSGERETQYF. As DNA, the CDR3 is TGTGCCAGCAGCTTAGCGGTCTCAGGGGAACGAGAGACCCAGTACTTC. V and J are TRBV7-9 and TRBJ2-5; possibly TRBD1 for D (6 bases). CDR1 is SEHNR, CDR2 FQNEAQ, per germline (reference sequence). The length of the CDR3 is 16 residues. Trimming took off 0 bases at V and 4 bases at J, with 15 bases between the two ends.

The chain has TRBV15 and TRBJ2-7, with TRBD1 matching over 9 bases. Germline V gene sequence: CDR1 LNHNV, CDR2 YYDKDF (reference sequence). This CDR3 has 13 residues. V shed 5 bases, J shed 6 bases, and the junction held 5 bases outside the gene matches. The DNA for the CDR3 is TGTGCCACCAGCGGGGGACAGGGTGGCGAGCAGTACTTC. Amino acid sequence: CATSGGQGGEQYF. The entire variable domain, with the rest obtained from reference TRBV15 and TRBJ2-7, is as follows: DAMVIQNPRYQVTQFGKPVTLSCSQTLNHNVMYWYQQKSSQAPKLLFHYYDKDFNNEADTPDNFQSRRPNTSFCFLDIRSPGLGDTAMYLCATSGGQGGEQYFGPGTRLTVT.

The J gene is TRBJ2-7, the V gene TRBV7-9; the D call may be TRBD1 or TRBD2 (5 bases each). Germline CDR1 is SEHNR and CDR2 is FQNEAQ (reference sequence). CDR3 length: 14 residues. Trimming removed 5 bases at V and 3 bases at J, with 14 bases between. Written as DNA, the CDR3 is TGTGCCAGCAGCATCGGGACGGAAAACTACGAGCAGTACTTC. It is translated as CASSIGTENYEQYF.

The rearrangement links TRBV11-2 to TRBJ2-5, with D tentatively TRBD1 or TRBD2 (5 bases each). Germline loops: CDR1 SGHAT, CDR2 FQNNGV. The V and J ends lost 2 bases and 5 bases respectively, with 15 bases between them. The CDR3 covers 15 residues. CDR3 DNA sequence: TGTGCCAGCAGCTTATCAACTCTAGCAGGGGAGACCCAGTACTTC. Protein sequence: CASSLSTLAGETQYF.

The rearrangement links TRBV5-6 to TRBJ2-3; no clear D gene. Germline-derived CDR1 and CDR2 are SGHDT and YYEEEE. The V gene lost 1 base and the J gene lost 5 bases, with 11 bases spanning the gap. The CDR3 has 14 residues. CDR3 DNA sequence: TGTGCCAGCAGCTTGAGGGTTTTCGGAGATACGCAGTATTTT. As protein: CASSLRVFGDTQYF.

This clone has only a few counts. The chain employs TRBV11-2 and TRBJ2-3; D is perhaps TRBD2 (5 bases). V lost 7 bases and J 0 bases, leaving 14 bases between the germline ends. This CDR3 has 15 amino acids. CDR1 is SGHAT, CDR2 FQNNGV, per germline. In nucleotides, the CDR3 is TGTGCCAGCACCAACACTGGAGGTAGCACAGATACGCAGTATTTT. As protein: CASTNTGGSTDTQYF.

The chain links TRBV10-3 to TRBJ1-4, with 9 bases matching TRBD1. Germline-derived CDR1 and CDR2 are ENHRY and SYGVKD. There are 14 residues in the CDR3. V was clipped by 8 bases and J by 4 bases; unmatched bases: 5. The CDR3 reads CAIGPGQGNEKLFF. In nucleotides, the CDR3 is TGTGCCATCGGTCCGGGACAGGGTAATGAAAAACTGTTTTTT.

The chain is built from TRBV7-9 and TRBJ1-5, with D maybe TRBD1 (6 bases). Germline V gene sequence: CDR1 SEHNR, CDR2 FQNEAQ (reference sequence). Trimming stripped 5 bases from V and 8 bases from J, with 22 bases between. The CDR3 runs to 16 residues. The CDR3 reads CASSPLGEGGLKPQHF. CDR3 nucleotides: TGTGCCAGCAGCCCCTTGGGGGAGGGGGGATTGAAGCCCCAGCATTTT.

The chain joins TRBV28 to TRBJ1-6; D not certain. V was shortened by 10 bases and J by 4 bases, with 11 bases between the two germline ends. The CDR3 loop spans 13 amino acids. Germline CDR1 reads MDHEN; CDR2 reads SYDVKM. The CDR3 reads CATQDPYNSPLHF. CDR3 DNA sequence: TGTGCCACCCAAGACCCGTATAATTCACCCCTCCACTTT.

The chain recombines TRBV5-1 with TRBJ2-2; TRBD1 matches 10 bases. The CDR3 runs 17 residues. Germline-derived CDR1 and CDR2 are SGHRS and YFSETQ. V gave up 4 bases and J gave up 3 bases; unmatched junction bases: 9. This CDR3 reads CASSTQPGTGDTGELFF. In DNA, the CDR3 is TGCGCCAGCAGCACCCAGCCCGGGACAGGGGACACCGGGGAGCTGTTTTTT.